The sequence of this T cell receptor (beta chain) was determined in a study of blood T cell repertoires in COVID-19. The wider study: Acute and convalescent COVID-19 specimens originated in the United States, Italy and Spain. T cells, B-cell-depleted T cells, or PBMCs provided the cDNA or gDNA that served as material.

There are 14 residues in the CDR3. Germline V lookup: CDR1 GTSNPN, CDR2 SVGIG (reference sequence). V gave up 5 bases and J gave up 5 bases, with 16 bases separating them. As processed by the authors: Amplification from reference gene primers served as the basis for estimated nucleated cell counts. The repertoire was sequenced with immunoSEQ multiplex PCR; TCRdb's copy has only in-frame clones and lacks some. The V and J calls and the clone size are those of that table, but D and trimming were determined from the DNA. The table has 65,000 to 90,000 clones, almost 85% seen once; the top ten hold roughly 10%.

This rearrangement joins TRBV30 to TRBJ2-1, with a tentative D call TRBD2 (7 bases). The receptor comes from a man between 60 and 70 years old with acute or convalescent COVID-19. Input material: peripheral blood. CDR3 in DNA: TGTGCCTGGGCAAACGGGGGGCAGCACAATGAGCAGTTCTTC. Translation gives CAWANGGQHNEQFF.